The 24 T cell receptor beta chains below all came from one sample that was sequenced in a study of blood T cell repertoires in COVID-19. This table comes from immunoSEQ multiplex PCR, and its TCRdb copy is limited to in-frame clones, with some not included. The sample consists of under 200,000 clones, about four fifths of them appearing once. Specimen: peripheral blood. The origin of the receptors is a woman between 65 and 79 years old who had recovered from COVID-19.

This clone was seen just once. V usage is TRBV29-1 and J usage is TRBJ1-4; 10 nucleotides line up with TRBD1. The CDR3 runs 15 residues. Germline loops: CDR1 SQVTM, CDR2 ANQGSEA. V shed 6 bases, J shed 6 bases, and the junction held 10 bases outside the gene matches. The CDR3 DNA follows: TGCAGCGTAGATAGACAGGGGGCAGCTGATGAAAAACTGTTTTTT. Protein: CSVDRQGAADEKLFF.

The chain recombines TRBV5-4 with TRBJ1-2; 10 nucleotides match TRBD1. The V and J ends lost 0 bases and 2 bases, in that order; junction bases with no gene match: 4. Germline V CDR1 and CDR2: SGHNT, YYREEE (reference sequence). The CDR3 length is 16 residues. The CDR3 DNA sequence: TGTGCCAGCAGCTTGGTGGGACAGGGGTTGAACTATGGCTACACCTTC. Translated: CASSLVGQGLNYGYTF.

The CDR3 region has the DNA TGTGCCAGCAGCTTGCCCCGGGACACCTGGGAGACCCAGTACTTC. This codes for CASSLPRDTWETQYF. The chain couples TRBV5-4 to TRBJ2-5; TRBD1 might be the D (6 bases). CDR1 SGHNT and CDR2 YYREEE come from the germline V gene (reference sequence). V was trimmed by 1 base and J by 5 bases, leaving 15 bases between them. CDR3 length: 15 amino acids. Using reference TRBV5-4 and TRBJ2-5 for the parts outside the CDR3, the full variable domain is ETGVTQSPTHLIKTRGQQVTLRCSSQSGHNTVSWYQQALGQGPQFIFQYYREEENGRGNFPPRFSGLQFPNYSSELNVNALELDDSALYLCASSLPRDTWETQYFGPGTRLLVL.

CDR3 sequence (DNA): TGTGCCAGCTCCCCAGGGACAGATAACACCGGGGAGCTGTTTTTT. Translating it yields CASSPGTDNTGELFF. The V gene is TRBV18, the J gene TRBJ2-2, with TRBD1 matching over 7 bases. Trimming at V came to 6 bases and at J to 2 bases, leaving 6 bases not matched to a gene. CDR3 length: 15 residues. Germline assignment: CDR1 KGHSH and CDR2 LQKENI. The full variable domain, rest sourced from reference TRBV18 and TRBJ2-2, is NAGVMQNPRHLVRRRGQEARLRCSPMKGHSHVYWYRQLPEEGLKFMVYLQKENIIDESGMPKERFSAEFPKEGPSILRIQQVVRGDSAAYFCASSPGTDNTGELFFGEGSRLTVL.

The CDR3 DNA reads TGTGCCAGCCTAGTAGAGAACTCTGGAAACACCATATATTTT. Translation gives CASLVENSGNTIYF. The chain joins TRBV2 to TRBJ1-3; the D is unclear. V was shortened by 8 bases and J by 0 bases, with 11 bases between the two germline ends. The CDR3 runs 14 residues. Germline V gene lookup returns CDR1 SNHLY and CDR2 FYNNEI.

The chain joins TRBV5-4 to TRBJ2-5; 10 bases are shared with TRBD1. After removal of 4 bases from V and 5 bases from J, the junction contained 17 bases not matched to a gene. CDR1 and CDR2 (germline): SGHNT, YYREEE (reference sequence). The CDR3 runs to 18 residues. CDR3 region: CASSPPPGQGPLGETQYF. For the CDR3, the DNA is TGTGCCAGCAGCCCACCACCGGGACAGGGGCCACTGGGGGAGACCCAGTACTTC.

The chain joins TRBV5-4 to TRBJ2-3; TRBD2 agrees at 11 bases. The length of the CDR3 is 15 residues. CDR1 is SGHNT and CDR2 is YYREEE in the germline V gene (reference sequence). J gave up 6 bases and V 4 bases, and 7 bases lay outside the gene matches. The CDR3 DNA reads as TGTGCCAGCAGCGGACCGGGACTAGCGGCGGATACGCAGTATTTT. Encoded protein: CASSGPGLAADTQYF.

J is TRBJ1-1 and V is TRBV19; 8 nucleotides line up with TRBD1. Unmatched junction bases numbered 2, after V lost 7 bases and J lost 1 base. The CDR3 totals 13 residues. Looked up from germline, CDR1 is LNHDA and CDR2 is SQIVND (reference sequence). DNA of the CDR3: TGTGCCAGTATGGGGACAGGGAACACTGAAGCTTTCTTT. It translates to CASMGTGNTEAFF.

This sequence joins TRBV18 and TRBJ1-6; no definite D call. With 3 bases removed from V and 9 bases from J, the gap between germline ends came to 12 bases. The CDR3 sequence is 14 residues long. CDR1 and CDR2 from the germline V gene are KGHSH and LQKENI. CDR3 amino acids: CASSPGGYGSPLHF. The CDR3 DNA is TGTGCCAGCTCACCGGGAGGGTACGGTTCACCCCTCCACTTT.

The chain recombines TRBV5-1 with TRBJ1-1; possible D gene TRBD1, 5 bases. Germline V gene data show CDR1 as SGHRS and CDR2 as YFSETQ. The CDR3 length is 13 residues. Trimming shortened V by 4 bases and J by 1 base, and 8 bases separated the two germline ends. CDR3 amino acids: CASSPQGNTEAFF. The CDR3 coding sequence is TGCGCCAGCAGCCCTCAGGGGAACACTGAAGCTTTCTTT.

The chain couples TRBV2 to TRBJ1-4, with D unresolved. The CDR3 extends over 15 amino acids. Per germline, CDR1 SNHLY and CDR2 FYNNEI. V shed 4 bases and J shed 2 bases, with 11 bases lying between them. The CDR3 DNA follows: TGTGCCAGCAGTGCTGGGCGGGGTACTAATGAAAAACTGTTTTTT. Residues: CASSAGRGTNEKLFF.

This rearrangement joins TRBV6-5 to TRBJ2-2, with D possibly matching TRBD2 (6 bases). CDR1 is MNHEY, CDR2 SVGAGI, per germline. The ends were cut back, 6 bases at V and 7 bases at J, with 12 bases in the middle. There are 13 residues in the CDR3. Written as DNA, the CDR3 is TGTGCCAGCAGGTGGAGGGTTGACGGGGAGCTGTTTTTT. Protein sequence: CASRWRVDGELFF.

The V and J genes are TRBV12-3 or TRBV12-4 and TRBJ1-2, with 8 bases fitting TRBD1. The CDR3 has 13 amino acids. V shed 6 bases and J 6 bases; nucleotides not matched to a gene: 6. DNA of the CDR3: TGTGCCAGCAGACCACAGGGGGGGGATGGCTACACCTTC. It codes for CASRPQGGDGYTF.

In DNA, the CDR3 is TGTGCCTGGAGGAGGGCGGGACGGCGTTCGGAAGGGGCCAACGTCCTGACTTTC. Protein product: CAWRRAGRRSEGANVLTF. V is TRBV30 and J is TRBJ2-6; tentative D call: TRBD2 (6 bases). The CDR3 is made up of 18 amino acids. Per the germline V gene, CDR1 is GTSNPN and CDR2 is SVGIG (reference sequence). The V and J ends lost 3 bases and 4 bases respectively, with 22 bases between them.

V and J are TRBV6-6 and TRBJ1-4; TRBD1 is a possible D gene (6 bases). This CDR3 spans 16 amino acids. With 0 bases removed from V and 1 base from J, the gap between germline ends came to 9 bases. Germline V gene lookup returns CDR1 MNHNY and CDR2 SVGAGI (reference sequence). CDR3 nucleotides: TGTGCCAGCAGTTACTCCGCCAGGGGAACTAATGAAAAACTGTTTTTT. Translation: CASSYSARGTNEKLFF.

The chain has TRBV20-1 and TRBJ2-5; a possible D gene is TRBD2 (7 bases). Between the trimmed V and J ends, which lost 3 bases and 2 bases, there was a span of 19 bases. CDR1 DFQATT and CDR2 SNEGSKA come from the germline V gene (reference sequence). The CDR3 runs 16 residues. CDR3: CSASGDWRGLQETQYF. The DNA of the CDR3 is TGCAGTGCTAGTGGGGATTGGCGGGGGCTACAAGAGACCCAGTACTTC.

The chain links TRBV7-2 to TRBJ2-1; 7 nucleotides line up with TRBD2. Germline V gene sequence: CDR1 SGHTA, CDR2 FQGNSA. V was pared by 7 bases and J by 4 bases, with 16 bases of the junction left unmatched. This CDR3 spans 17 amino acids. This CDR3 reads CASTLVGGGSFYNEQFF. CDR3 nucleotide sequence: TGTGCCAGCACCCTCGTCGGAGGCGGGAGCTTTTACAATGAGCAGTTCTTC.

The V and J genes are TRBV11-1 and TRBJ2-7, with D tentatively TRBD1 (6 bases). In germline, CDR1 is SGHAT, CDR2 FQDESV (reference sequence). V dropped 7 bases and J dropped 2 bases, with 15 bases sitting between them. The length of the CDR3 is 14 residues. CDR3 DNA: TGTGCCAGCACGGACCGGGACAAGACCTACGAGCAGTACTTC. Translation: CASTDRDKTYEQYF. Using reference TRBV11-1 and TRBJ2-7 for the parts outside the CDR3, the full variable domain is EAEVAQSPRYKITEKSQAVAFWCDPISGHATLYWYRQILGQGPELLVQFQDESVVDDSQLPKDRFSAERLKGVDSTLKIQPAELGDSAMYLCASTDRDKTYEQYFGPGTRLTVT.

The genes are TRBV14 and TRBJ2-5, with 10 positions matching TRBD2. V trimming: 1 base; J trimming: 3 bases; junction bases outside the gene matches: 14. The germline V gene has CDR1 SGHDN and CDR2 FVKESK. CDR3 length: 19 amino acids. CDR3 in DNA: TGTGCCAGCAGCCAAGTCGGGTCCCCTAGCGGGGGCCCCGAAGAGACCCAGTACTTC. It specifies CASSQVGSPSGGPEETQYF.

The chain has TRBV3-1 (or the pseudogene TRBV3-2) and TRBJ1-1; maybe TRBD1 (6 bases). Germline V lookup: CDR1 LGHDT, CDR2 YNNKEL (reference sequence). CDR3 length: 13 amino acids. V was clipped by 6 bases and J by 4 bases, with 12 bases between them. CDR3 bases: TGTGCCAGCAGATCAGGGGCGGGCACTGAAGCTTTCTTT. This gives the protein CASRSGAGTEAFF.

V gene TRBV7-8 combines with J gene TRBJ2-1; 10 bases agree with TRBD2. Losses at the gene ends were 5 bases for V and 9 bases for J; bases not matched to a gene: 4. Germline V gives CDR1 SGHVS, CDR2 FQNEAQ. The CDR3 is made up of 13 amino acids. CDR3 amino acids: CASSIRLAGEQFF. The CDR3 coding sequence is TGTGCCAGCAGCATTCGACTAGCGGGTGAGCAGTTCTTC.

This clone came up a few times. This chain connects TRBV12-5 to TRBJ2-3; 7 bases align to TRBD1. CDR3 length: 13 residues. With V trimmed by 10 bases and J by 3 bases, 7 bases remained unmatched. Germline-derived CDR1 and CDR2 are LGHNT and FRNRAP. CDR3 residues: CATKIQGTDTQYF. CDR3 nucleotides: TGTGCTACCAAGATACAGGGGACAGATACGCAGTATTTT. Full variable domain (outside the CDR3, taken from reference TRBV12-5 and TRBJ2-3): DARVTQTPRHKVTEMGQEVTMRCQPILGHNTVFWYRQTMMQGLELLAYFRNRAPLDDSGMPKDRFSAEMPDATLATLKIQPSEPRDSAVYFCATKIQGTDTQYFGPGTRLTVL.

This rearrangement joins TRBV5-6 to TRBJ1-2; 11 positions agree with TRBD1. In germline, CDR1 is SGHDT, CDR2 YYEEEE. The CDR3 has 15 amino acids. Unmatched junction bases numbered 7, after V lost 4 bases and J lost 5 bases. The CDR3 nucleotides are TGTGCCAGCAGCCCGGACAGGGGGCTGGGGTATGGCTACACCTTC. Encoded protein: CASSPDRGLGYGYTF.

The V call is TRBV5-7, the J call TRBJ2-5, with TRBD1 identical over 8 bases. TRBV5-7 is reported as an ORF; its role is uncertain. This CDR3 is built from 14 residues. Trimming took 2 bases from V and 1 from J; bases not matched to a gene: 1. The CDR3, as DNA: TGTGCCAGCAGCTTCACAGGGGGCCAAGAGACCCAGTACTTC. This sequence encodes CASSFTGGQETQYF.